This T cell receptor (beta chain) was identified in a study of breast tumors, draining lymph nodes, adjacent tissues. Study-level findings and limits: Luminal-like breast cancer showed significantly greater tumor-nontumor repertoire similarity than basal-like breast cancer did. That most tumor T cells come from lymph nodes remained unproven. Most tumor T cells seemingly derive from lymph node, then expand in tumor.

Germline CDR1 and CDR2: SQVTM and ANQGSEA. Deletions cut 0 bases from V and 4 bases from J, with 10 bases between. The CDR3 spans 14 residues. Details on this clonotype: The antigen remains unidentified.

Breast cancer patients provided tissue from their axillary draining lymph nodes. TCRdb re-called the multiplex PCR reads through MiXCR, storing one row per CDR3 protein. The data contain about 180,000 distinct CDR3 sequences, 30% to 40% of them singletons. Specimen: axillary lymph node tissue. V is TRBV29-1 and J is TRBJ1-3; D not certain. The TCR was taken from a female donor with breast cancer. Some clones in this sample may be carry-over from other donors' samples. The CDR3 coding sequence is TGCAGCGTTGAAGACCAGGCGGCGGGAAACACCATATATTTT. It yields the protein CSVEDQAAGNTIYF.